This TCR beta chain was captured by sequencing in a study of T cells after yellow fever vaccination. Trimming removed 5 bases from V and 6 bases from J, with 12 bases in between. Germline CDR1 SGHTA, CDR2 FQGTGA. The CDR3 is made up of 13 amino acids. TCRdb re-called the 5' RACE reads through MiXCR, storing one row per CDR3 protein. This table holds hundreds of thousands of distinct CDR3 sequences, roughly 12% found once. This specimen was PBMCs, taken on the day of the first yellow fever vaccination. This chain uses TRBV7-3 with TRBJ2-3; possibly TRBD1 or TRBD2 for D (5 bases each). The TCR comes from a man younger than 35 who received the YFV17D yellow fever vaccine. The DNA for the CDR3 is TGTGCCAGCAGCCGGAACGGGGACGATACGCAGTATTTT. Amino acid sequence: CASSRNGDDTQYF.